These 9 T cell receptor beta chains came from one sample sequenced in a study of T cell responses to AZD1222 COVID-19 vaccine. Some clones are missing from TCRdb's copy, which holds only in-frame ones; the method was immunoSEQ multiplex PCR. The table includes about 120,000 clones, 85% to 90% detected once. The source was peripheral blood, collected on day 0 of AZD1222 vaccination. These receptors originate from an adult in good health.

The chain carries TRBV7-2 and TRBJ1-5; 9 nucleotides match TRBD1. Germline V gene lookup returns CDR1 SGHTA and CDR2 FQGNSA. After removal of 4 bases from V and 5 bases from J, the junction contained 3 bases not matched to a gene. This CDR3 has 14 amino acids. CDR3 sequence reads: CASSSQGADQPQHF. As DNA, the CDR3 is TGTGCCAGCAGCTCACAGGGGGCAGATCAGCCCCAGCATTTT.

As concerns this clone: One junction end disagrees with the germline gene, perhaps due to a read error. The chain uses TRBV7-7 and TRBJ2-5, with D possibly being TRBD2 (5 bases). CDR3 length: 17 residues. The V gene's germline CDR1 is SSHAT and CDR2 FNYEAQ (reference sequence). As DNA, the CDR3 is TGTGCTAGCAGCTTAAATGGCCTAGCTTCGGAACAAGAGACCCAGTACTTC. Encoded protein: CASSLNGLASEQETQYF.

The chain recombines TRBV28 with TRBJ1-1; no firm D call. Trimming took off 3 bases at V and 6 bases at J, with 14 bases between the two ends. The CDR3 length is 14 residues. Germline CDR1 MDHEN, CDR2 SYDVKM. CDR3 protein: CASSFSGMVAEAFF. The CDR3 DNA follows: TGTGCCAGCAGTTTTTCAGGAATGGTTGCTGAAGCTTTCTTT.

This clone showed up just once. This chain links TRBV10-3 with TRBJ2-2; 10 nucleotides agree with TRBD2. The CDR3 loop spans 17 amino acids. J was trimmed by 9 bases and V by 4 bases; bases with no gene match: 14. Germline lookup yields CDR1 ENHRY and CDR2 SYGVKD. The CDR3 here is CAISVGASGGPQRELFF. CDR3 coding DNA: TGTGCCATCAGTGTGGGTGCTAGCGGGGGCCCACAACGGGAGCTGTTTTTT.

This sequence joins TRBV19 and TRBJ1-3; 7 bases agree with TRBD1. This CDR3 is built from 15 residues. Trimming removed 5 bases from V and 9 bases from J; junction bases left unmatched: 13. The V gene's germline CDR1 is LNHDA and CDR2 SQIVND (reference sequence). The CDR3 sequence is CASSPRQGWTATIYF. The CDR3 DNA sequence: TGTGCCAGTAGTCCTCGACAGGGATGGACGGCCACCATATATTTT.

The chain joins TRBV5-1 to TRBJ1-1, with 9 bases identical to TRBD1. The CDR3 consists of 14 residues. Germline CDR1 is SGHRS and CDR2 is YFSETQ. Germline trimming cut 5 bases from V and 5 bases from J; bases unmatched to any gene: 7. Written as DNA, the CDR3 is TGCGCCAGCAGAGATACAGGGGGCGATACTGAAGCTTTCTTT. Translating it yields CASRDTGGDTEAFF. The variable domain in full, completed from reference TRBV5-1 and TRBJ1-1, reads KAGVTQTPRYLIKTRGQQVTLSCSPISGHRSVSWYQQTPGQGLQFLFEYFSETQRNKGNFPGRFSGRQFSNSRSEMNVSTLELGDSALYLCASRDTGGDTEAFFGQGTRLTVV.

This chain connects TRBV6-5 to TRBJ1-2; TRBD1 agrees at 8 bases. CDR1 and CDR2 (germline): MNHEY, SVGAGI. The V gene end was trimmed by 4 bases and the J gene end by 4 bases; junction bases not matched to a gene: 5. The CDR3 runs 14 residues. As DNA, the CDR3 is TGTGCCAGCAGTTGGGTACAGGGGGGCTATGGCTACACCTTC. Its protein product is CASSWVQGGYGYTF.

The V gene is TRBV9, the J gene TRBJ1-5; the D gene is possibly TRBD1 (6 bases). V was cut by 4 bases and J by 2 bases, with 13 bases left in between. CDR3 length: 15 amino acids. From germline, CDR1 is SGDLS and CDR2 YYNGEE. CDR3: CASSWGAEGNQPQHF. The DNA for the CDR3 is TGTGCCAGCAGCTGGGGGGCGGAGGGCAATCAGCCCCAGCATTTT.

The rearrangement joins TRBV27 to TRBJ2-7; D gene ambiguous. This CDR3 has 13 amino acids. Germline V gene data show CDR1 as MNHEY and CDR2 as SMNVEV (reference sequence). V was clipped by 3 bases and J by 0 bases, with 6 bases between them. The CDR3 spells CASSFPNSYEQYF. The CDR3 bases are TGTGCCAGCAGTTTTCCCAACTCCTACGAGCAGTACTTC.